The clone carrying this TCR beta chain appeared once. The data belong to a study of blood T cell repertoires in COVID-19. Study-level background: Sites in the United States, Italy and Spain provided acute and convalescent COVID-19 samples. PBMCs, B-cell-depleted T cells, or T cells were the source of the cDNA or gDNA that made up the material.

TCRdb's table, derived via immunoSEQ multiplex PCR, lists solely in-frame clones and lacks some. Among roughly 320,000 clones listed, just under 90% were seen once. Germline V gene data show CDR1 as LGHDT and CDR2 as YNNKEL (reference sequence). The V gene end was trimmed by 4 bases and the J gene end by 16 bases; junction bases not matched to a gene: 7. The CDR3 spans 13 residues. During active infection, Seattle patients enrolled and were then monitored through disease. This chain uses TRBV3-1 (or the pseudogene TRBV3-2) with TRBJ2-1; TRBD2 matches at 13 bases. Sequenced: peripheral blood. The sequence was obtained from a woman in her fifties or sixties with COVID-19, enrolled during active disease. In nucleotides, the CDR3 is TGTGCCAGCAGCCCGAGGACTAGCGGGAGATATTTCTTC. Amino acid sequence: CASSPRTSGRYFF.